This T cell receptor (beta chain) was found in a study of T-cell reconstitution after alpha-beta-depleted transplantation in children. This clonotype was recorded many times. This CDR3 comprises 16 residues. The germline CDR1 and CDR2 sequences are MNHEY and SVGAGI. V was shortened by 2 bases and J by 6 bases, with 17 bases between the two germline ends. Preparation of the TCRbeta library was carried out with unique molecular identifiers. A single record per CDR3 protein comes from TCRdb applying MiXCR to the PCR reads. The repertoire consists of hundreds of thousands of distinct CDR3 sequences, with roughly 12% occurring once and the leading ten covering 23%.

The input for sequencing was peripheral blood, taken 180 days after TCRalphabeta/CD19-depleted stem cell transplant. The sequence was collected from a male patient aged 2 to 10 who had a stem cell transplant for chronic granulomatous disease, so the T cells may come from the graft donor. The chain couples TRBV6-5 to TRBJ1-5; a weak D match, TRBD1 (6 bases). This CDR3 reads CASSYNLQGLSQPQHF. CDR3 nucleotide sequence: TGTGCCAGCAGTTACAACCTACAGGGCCTCAGTCAGCCCCAGCATTTT.